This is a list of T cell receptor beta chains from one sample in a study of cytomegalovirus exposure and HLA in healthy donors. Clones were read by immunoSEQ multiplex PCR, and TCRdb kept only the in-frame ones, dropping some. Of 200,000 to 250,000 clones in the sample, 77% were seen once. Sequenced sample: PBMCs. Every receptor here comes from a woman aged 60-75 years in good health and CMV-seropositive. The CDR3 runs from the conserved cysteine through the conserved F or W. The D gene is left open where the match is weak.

CDR3 DNA: TGCGCCAGCTCGGAGAACACAGATACGCAGTATTTT
CDR3 protein: CASSENTDTQYF
CDR3 length: 12
V gene: TRBV5-1
J gene: TRBJ2-3
D gene: -

CDR3 DNA: TGCGCCAGCAGCCTGGGCGGGGACGAGCAGTACTTC
CDR3 protein: CASSLGGDEQYF
CDR3 length: 12
V gene: TRBV5-1
J gene: TRBJ2-7
D gene: -

CDR3 DNA: TGTGCCAGTAGTTTGCGGGGGCCTAACAATCAGCCCCAGCATTTT
CDR3 protein: CASSLRGPNNQPQHF
CDR3 length: 15
V gene: TRBV19
J gene: TRBJ1-5
D gene: -

CDR3 DNA: TGTGCCATCAGTCCGGGACAGAGTAATTCACCCCTCCACTTT
CDR3 protein: CAISPGQSNSPLHF
CDR3 length: 14
V gene: TRBV10-3
J gene: TRBJ1-6
D gene: TRBD1

CDR3 DNA: TGTGCCATCAGTGACGGGACTTCCAACTCCTACAATGAGCAGTTCTTC
CDR3 protein: CAISDGTSNSYNEQFF
CDR3 length: 16
V gene: TRBV10-3
J gene: TRBJ2-1
D gene: -

CDR3 DNA: TGTGCCAGCAGGCCTCAATCGGGGGGGAACTATGGCTACACCTTC
CDR3 protein: CASRPQSGGNYGYTF
CDR3 length: 15
V gene: TRBV5-6
J gene: TRBJ1-2
D gene: -

CDR3 DNA: TGTGCCAGCAGCCCCGGGATTCCAACTCTTGGCTACACCTTC
CDR3 protein: CASSPGIPTLGYTF
CDR3 length: 14
V gene: TRBV5-4
J gene: TRBJ1-2
D gene: -

CDR3 DNA: TGTGCCAGCAGTGCGGGGGGCACGGGGAGGGACTATGGCTACACCTTC
CDR3 protein: CASSAGGTGRDYGYTF
CDR3 length: 16
V gene: TRBV2
J gene: TRBJ1-2
D gene: -

CDR3 DNA: TGTGCCAGCAGCCCACTGGGACAGGGGGCGCGCGAGCAGTACTTC
CDR3 protein: CASSPLGQGAREQYF
CDR3 length: 15
V gene: TRBV7-9
J gene: TRBJ2-7
D gene: TRBD1

CDR3 DNA: TGCGCCAGCAGTGTTAACCTACAAGAGACCCAGTACTTC
CDR3 protein: CASSVNLQETQYF
CDR3 length: 13
V gene: TRBV10-1
J gene: TRBJ2-5
D gene: -

CDR3 DNA: TGTGCCAGCAGTTTCCGGGGAGCTGGCACAGATACGCAGTATTTT
CDR3 protein: CASSFRGAGTDTQYF
CDR3 length: 15
V gene: TRBV28
J gene: TRBJ2-3
D gene: -

CDR3 DNA: TGTGCCAGCAGCCAGGGTGAGTGGCAGCCCCAGCATTTT
CDR3 protein: CASSQGEWQPQHF
CDR3 length: 13
V gene: TRBV6-1
J gene: TRBJ1-5
D gene: -

CDR3 DNA: TGTGCCAGCAGTGAATCGCCGGTCTACGAGCAGTACTTC
CDR3 protein: CASSESPVYEQYF
CDR3 length: 13
V gene: TRBV6-1
J gene: TRBJ2-7
D gene: -